These 32 T cell receptor beta chains came from one sample sequenced in a study of blood T cell repertoires in COVID-19. Only in-frame clones appear in the TCRdb table, and some are missing; sequencing was by immunoSEQ multiplex PCR. The sample records fewer than 55,000 clones, around 84% being singletons. The sample taken for sequencing was peripheral blood. The receptors were sampled from a man over 45 with acute or convalescent COVID-19.

The V and J genes are TRBV3-1 (or the pseudogene TRBV3-2) and TRBJ1-4; D unclear. The ends were cut back, 1 base at V and 3 bases at J, with 6 bases in the middle. Germline V lookup: CDR1 LGHDT, CDR2 YNNKEL (reference sequence). This CDR3 comprises 14 residues. The CDR3, as DNA: TGTGCCAGCAGCCAAGGCGGGGCTAATGAAAAACTGTTTTTT. Amino acid sequence: CASSQGGANEKLFF.

This clone was picked up a small number of times. As DNA, the CDR3 is TGTGCCACCGTAGAGCAGACTGCTAGCGGGAGTTACGAGCAGTACTTC. The encoded protein is CATVEQTASGSYEQYF. The V gene is TRBV10-3, the J gene TRBJ2-7, with 10 bases fitting TRBD2. Losses at the gene ends were 10 bases for V and 4 bases for J; bases not matched to a gene: 16. The germline gives CDR1 ENHRY, CDR2 SYGVKD. This CDR3 region has 16 residues.

The CDR3 here is CASSQVSSGGAETQYF. CDR3 sequence (DNA): TGTGCCAGCAGCCAAGTCTCTAGCGGGGGGGCTGAGACCCAGTACTTC. The V call is TRBV3-1 (or the pseudogene TRBV3-2), the J call TRBJ2-5; 12 bases fit TRBD2. The CDR3 contains 16 residues. Per germline, CDR1 LGHDT and CDR2 YNNKEL (reference sequence). Germline trimming cut 1 base from V and 5 bases from J; bases unmatched to any gene: 5.

This chain uses TRBV18 with TRBJ1-6; TRBD1 might be the D (6 bases). The CDR3 consists of 17 residues. CDR1 is KGHSH, CDR2 LQKENI, per germline. V lost 4 bases and J lost 9, with 22 bases in between. The CDR3 DNA reads TGTGCCAGCTCACTCCAAAAAACCGGGACAATTCCTTCACCCCTCCACTTT. Translated, it gives CASSLQKTGTIPSPLHF.

V gene TRBV18 combines with J gene TRBJ1-4; D is unclear. Germline V CDR1 and CDR2: KGHSH, LQKENI. V lost 3 bases and J lost 6, with 5 bases in between. The CDR3 consists of 12 residues. This chain's CDR3 is CASSPQDEKLFF. The CDR3 nucleotides are TGTGCCAGCTCACCTCAGGATGAAAAACTGTTTTTT. Looking up the rest from reference TRBV18 and TRBJ1-4 gives the full variable domain: NAGVMQNPRHLVRRRGQEARLRCSPMKGHSHVYWYRQLPEEGLKFMVYLQKENIIDESGMPKERFSAEFPKEGPSILRIQQVVRGDSAAYFCASSPQDEKLFFGSGTQLSVL.

This clone has more than one count but fewer than ten. The chain recombines TRBV5-6 with TRBJ1-5; tentatively, D is TRBD1 (5 bases). CDR1 and CDR2 from the germline V gene are SGHDT and YYEEEE. V shed 5 bases and J shed 4 bases, with 13 bases lying between them. This CDR3 has 14 amino acids. The DNA of the CDR3 is TGTGCCAGCAGTTCCACAGGCGGAAATCAGCCCCAGCATTTT. Translation gives CASSSTGGNQPQHF. Using reference TRBV5-6 and TRBJ1-5 for the parts outside the CDR3, the full variable domain is DAGVTQSPTHLIKTRGQQVTLRCSPKSGHDTVSWYQQALGQGPQFIFQYYEEEERQRGNFPDRFSGHQFPNYSSELNVNALLLGDSALYLCASSSTGGNQPQHFGDGTRLSIL.

The chain joins TRBV19 to TRBJ2-3; 9 bases agree with TRBD1. V was clipped by 3 bases and J by 5 bases; unmatched bases: 6. Germline lookup yields CDR1 LNHDA and CDR2 SQIVND (reference sequence). The CDR3 consists of 15 residues. The CDR3 is CASSIQDRGLDTQYF. CDR3 DNA sequence: TGTGCCAGTAGTATCCAGGACAGGGGCTTAGATACGCAGTATTTT. Supplemented by reference TRBV19 and TRBJ2-3, the full variable domain reads DGGITQSPKYLFRKEGQNVTLSCEQNLNHDAMYWYRQDPGQGLRLIYYSQIVNDFQKGDIAEGYSVSREKKESFPLTVTSAQKNPTAFYLCASSIQDRGLDTQYFGPGTRLTVL.

As concerns this clone: The sample contains more than one DNA sequence encoding this CDR3. V gene TRBV6-1 combines with J gene TRBJ2-3; 8 bases map to TRBD2. The CDR3 is 18 residues long. Germline V lookup: CDR1 MNHNS, CDR2 SASEGT. The V and J ends lost 1 base and 0 bases, in that order; junction bases with no gene match: 9. CDR3 in DNA: TGTGCCAGCAGTGAAGTTTTTCTAGCGGGCCCTAGCACAGATACGCAGTATTTT. Its protein is CASSEVFLAGPSTDTQYF.

The chain is built from TRBV4-2 and TRBJ1-5; 9 positions agree with TRBD1. CDR1 is LGHNA and CDR2 is YNFKEQ in the germline V gene. V shed 3 bases and J 0 bases; nucleotides not matched to a gene: 3. CDR3 length: 16 amino acids. The CDR3 nucleotides read TGTGCCAGCAGCCAGGGACAGGGAGATAGCAATCAGCCCCAGCATTTT. Protein sequence: CASSQGQGDSNQPQHF.

V gene TRBV5-6 combines with J gene TRBJ1-6; no clear D gene. The germline V and J ends were trimmed by 2 bases and 7 bases, with 13 bases remaining between them. CDR1 and CDR2 (germline): SGHDT, YYEEEE. The CDR3 extends over 15 amino acids. CDR3 nucleotides: TGTGCCAGCAGCTTCGGAAGGCTGGAGAATTCACCCCTCCACTTT. Amino acid sequence: CASSFGRLENSPLHF.

The chain joins TRBV28 to TRBJ2-5; the match to TRBD2 covers 9 bases. Germline V gene data show CDR1 as MDHEN and CDR2 as SYDVKM. The length of the CDR3 is 14 residues. DNA of the CDR3: TGTGCGGCTAGCGGGATATCTAGGAAGGAGACCCAGTACTTC. Its protein is CAASGISRKETQYF.

The J gene is TRBJ2-1, the V gene TRBV9, with a tentative D call TRBD1 (6 bases). CDR1 is SGDLS, CDR2 YYNGEE, per germline. V lost 3 bases and J lost 4, with 8 bases in between. The CDR3 sequence is 13 residues long. The CDR3 DNA reads as TGTGCCAGCAGCGACACAGGGTACAATGAGCAGTTCTTC. The encoded protein is CASSDTGYNEQFF.

This clone showed up just once. This chain joins TRBV19 and TRBJ2-7; the D gene is possibly TRBD2 (5 bases). The V gene's germline CDR1 is LNHDA and CDR2 SQIVND (reference sequence). Trimming shortened V by 6 bases and J by 3 bases, and 9 bases separated the two germline ends. The length of the CDR3 is 12 residues. This chain's CDR3 is CASSGINYEQYF. As DNA, the CDR3 is TGTGCCAGTAGCGGGATCAACTACGAGCAGTACTTC.

The chain links TRBV5-1 to TRBJ1-3, with D perhaps matching TRBD1 (6 bases). The CDR3 is made up of 16 amino acids. Trimming pared 4 bases from V and 4 bases from J, leaving 18 bases between. From germline, CDR1 is SGHRS and CDR2 YFSETQ. The CDR3 region has the DNA TGCGCCAGCAGCGCCGGTCCACAGGGAGAAGGAAACACCATATATTTT. This gives the protein CASSAGPQGEGNTIYF.

This sequence joins TRBV10-3 and TRBJ2-4; TRBD2 matches 8 bases. There are 16 residues in the CDR3. Trimming took 6 bases from V and 0 from J; bases not matched to a gene: 7. Germline loops: CDR1 ENHRY, CDR2 SYGVKD. CDR3 nucleotides: TGTGCCATCAGCCCAACTAGCGGACTAGCCAAAAACATTCAGTACTTC. Translation: CAISPTSGLAKNIQYF.

The chain carries TRBV5-6 and TRBJ2-3, with unresolved D. The CDR3 sequence is 15 residues long. The germline gives CDR1 SGHDT, CDR2 YYEEEE. Trimming left V 0 bases short and J 1 base short, with 9 bases between. Written as DNA, the CDR3 is TGTGCCAGCAGCTTGGCCTGGCAGGGCACAGATACGCAGTATTTT. Protein: CASSLAWQGTDTQYF.

This clone was observed a few times. This chain joins TRBV19 and TRBJ1-6, with D unclear. Germline V gene sequence: CDR1 LNHDA, CDR2 SQIVND (reference sequence). There are 12 residues in the CDR3. Trimming took off 7 bases at V and 4 bases at J, with 5 bases between the two ends. For the CDR3, the DNA is TGTGCCAGTAACGAGTATAATTCACCCCTCCACTTT. It translates to CASNEYNSPLHF.

J is TRBJ2-3 and V is TRBV24-1; no reliable D call. V dropped 3 bases and J dropped 5 bases, with 5 bases sitting between them. In germline, CDR1 is KGHDR, CDR2 SFDVKD. The CDR3 consists of 12 residues. CDR3 loop: CATSDRVDTQYF. CDR3 bases: TGTGCCACCAGTGATCGAGTAGATACGCAGTATTTT.

V is TRBV2 and J is TRBJ1-6, with TRBD1 identical over 10 bases. CDR1 SNHLY and CDR2 FYNNEI come from the germline V gene. CDR3 length equals 12 residues. The V gene end was trimmed by 8 bases and the J gene end by 9 bases; junction bases not matched to a gene: 1. The CDR3 here is CASGTGVSPLHF. CDR3 nucleotides: TGTGCCAGCGGGACAGGGGTTTCACCCCTCCACTTT.

This clone was counted a single time. The rearrangement joins TRBV7-9 to TRBJ2-5, with 9 positions matching TRBD2. This CDR3 is built from 16 residues. The trim removed 1 base at V and 5 bases at J, leaving 8 bases unmatched. Germline V gene sequence: CDR1 SEHNR, CDR2 FQNEAQ (reference sequence). CDR3 region: CASSLVGGGAAETQYF. DNA of the CDR3: TGTGCCAGCAGCTTAGTAGGCGGGGGGGCCGCGGAGACCCAGTACTTC. The whole variable domain, remainder taken from reference TRBV7-9 and TRBJ2-5, is DTGVSQNPRHKITKRGQNVTFRCDPISEHNRLYWYRQTLGQGPEFLTYFQNEAQLEKSRLLSDRFSAERPKGSFSTLEIQRTEQGDSAMYLCASSLVGGGAAETQYFGPGTRLLVL.

In its sample, this clone was seen a few times. The gene calls are TRBV6-5 and TRBJ1-4; the match to TRBD1 covers 8 bases. CDR3 size: 13 residues. Germline CDR1 and CDR2: MNHEY and SVGAGI. V lost 9 bases, J lost 2 bases, and 2 bases stayed unmatched. CDR3 coding DNA: TGTGCCAGTAGGACAGGGACTAATGAAAAACTGTTTTTT. Its protein product is CASRTGTNEKLFF.

The V and J genes are TRBV7-2 and TRBJ2-1, with a weak D call TRBD2 (6 bases). The length of the CDR3 is 17 residues. Germline lookup yields CDR1 SGHTA and CDR2 FQGNSA. The V gene lost 1 base and the J gene lost 7 bases, with 20 bases spanning the gap. CDR3 DNA sequence: TGTGCCAGCAGCTTAGTTAAGGGCAGGGTGGGGGGTAATGAGCAGTTCTTC. It encodes CASSLVKGRVGGNEQFF.

CDR3 nucleotide sequence: TGTGCCAGCAGCTCTAGGGACTATTACAATGAGCAGTTCTTC. It yields the protein CASSSRDYYNEQFF. The chain couples TRBV3-1 (or the pseudogene TRBV3-2) to TRBJ2-1; 7 nucleotides align to TRBD2. The CDR3 consists of 14 residues. Germline assignment: CDR1 LGHDT and CDR2 YNNKEL (reference sequence). V gave up 5 bases and J gave up 4 bases; unmatched junction bases: 5.

V usage is TRBV3-1 (or the pseudogene TRBV3-2) and J usage is TRBJ2-5, with 8 bases lining up with TRBD2. With 0 bases clipped from V and 9 bases from J, the junction kept 6 bases outside the gene matches. CDR1 and CDR2 (germline): LGHDT, YNNKEL (reference sequence). The CDR3 sequence is 14 residues long. Here the CDR3 DNA reads TGTGCCAGCAGCCAAGAGCTGACTAGCGAGGCCCAGTACTTC. It translates to CASSQELTSEAQYF.

J is TRBJ1-4 and V is TRBV5-1; no clear D gene. The V end lost 5 bases, the J end lost 5 bases, and 10 bases lay between the germline ends. The CDR3 has 13 residues. Germline-derived CDR1 and CDR2 are SGHRS and YFSETQ. CDR3 in amino acids: CASRLRGNEKLFF. DNA of the CDR3: TGCGCCAGCAGGCTTAGAGGAAATGAAAAACTGTTTTTT.

This chain joins TRBV6-1 and TRBJ1-4; unclear D gene. Germline V CDR1 and CDR2: MNHNS, SASEGT. The CDR3 sequence is 16 residues long. The V end lost 1 base, the J end lost 0 bases, and 9 bases lay between the germline ends. The CDR3 bases are TGTGCCAGCAGTGAAGAAAACTTCGCAACTAATGAAAAACTGTTTTTT. The encoded protein is CASSEENFATNEKLFF.

The V call is TRBV18, the J call TRBJ1-6; 8 bases agree with TRBD1. This CDR3 is 15 amino acids long. Trimming at V came to 3 bases and at J to 9 bases, leaving 7 bases not matched to a gene. The germline CDR1 and CDR2 sequences are KGHSH and LQKENI. CDR3 bases: TGTGCCAGCTCACCTTCAGGACAGGGCGCTTCACCCCTCCACTTT. It specifies CASSPSGQGASPLHF. Full variable domain (outside the CDR3, taken from reference TRBV18 and TRBJ1-6): NAGVMQNPRHLVRRRGQEARLRCSPMKGHSHVYWYRQLPEEGLKFMVYLQKENIIDESGMPKERFSAEFPKEGPSILRIQQVVRGDSAAYFCASSPSGQGASPLHFGNGTRLTVT.

The V call is TRBV7-9, the J call TRBJ2-1; 13 nucleotides agree with TRBD2. CDR3 size: 16 residues. The germline V gene encodes CDR1 SEHNR and CDR2 FQNEAQ (reference sequence). Trimming removed 5 bases from V and 7 bases from J; junction bases left unmatched: 8. The CDR3 is CASSQKTSGRGNEQFF. CDR3 nucleotides: TGTGCCAGCAGCCAAAAAACTAGCGGGAGGGGGAATGAGCAGTTCTTC.

The V gene is TRBV10-3, the J gene TRBJ2-7; possibly TRBD2 for D (5 bases). CDR3 length: 13 residues. Germline-derived CDR1 and CDR2 are ENHRY and SYGVKD. V gave up 0 bases and J gave up 6 bases, with 9 bases separating them. The CDR3 loop is CAISESVEGEQYF. The CDR3 nucleotides are TGTGCCATCAGTGAGTCCGTAGAGGGCGAGCAGTACTTC.

The chain combines TRBV11-2 with TRBJ1-2, with D perhaps matching TRBD1 (6 bases). The germline V and J ends were trimmed by 5 bases and 7 bases, with 11 bases remaining between them. The CDR3 loop spans 12 amino acids. CDR1 SGHAT and CDR2 FQNNGV come from the germline V gene. CDR3 DNA sequence: TGTGCCAGCAGCCACAGGGAAGGTGGCTACACCTTC. Protein sequence: CASSHREGGYTF.

V gene TRBV27 combines with J gene TRBJ1-1, with D tentatively TRBD1 (5 bases). The germline gives CDR1 MNHEY, CDR2 SMNVEV (reference sequence). V lost 7 bases and J lost 1, with 31 bases in between. This CDR3 has 20 amino acids. Written as DNA, the CDR3 is TGTGCCAGCACCAGGAGCGGGGGGGGGAACTTCCGACCGCCGAACACTGAAGCTTTCTTT. This encodes CASTRSGGGNFRPPNTEAFF.

The chain joins TRBV7-9 to TRBJ2-7, with a tentative D call TRBD2 (7 bases). Trimming took off 5 bases at V and 10 bases at J, with 27 bases between the two ends. CDR3 length: 16 residues. Germline V gene sequence: CDR1 SEHNR, CDR2 FQNEAQ (reference sequence). The CDR3 reads CASSPRGGGTLTVQYF. The DNA for the CDR3 is TGTGCCAGCAGCCCAAGGGGAGGGGGAACCTTAACCGTACAGTACTTC.